One and the same sample provided the 26 T cell receptor beta chains below, sequenced in a study of CD8+ T cells in alopecia areata. Stated treatment: oral pan-JAK inhibitor, 5-10 mg twice daily. Once RNA had been extracted, it was reverse transcribed into cDNA to act as the sequencing template. Only in-frame clones appear in the TCRdb table, and some are missing; sequencing was by immunoSEQ multiplex PCR. This table holds around 150,000 clones, less than 70% found once. Sample: CD4+ T cells sorted from blood, taken at week 24, from a patient treated with tofacitinib. The receptor set was obtained from a human donor with alopecia areata.

This clone was recorded a few times. The CDR3 DNA reads as TGCAGCGTTGATTTGGGACAGGGGAGCTATGGCTACACCTTC. Amino acids: CSVDLGQGSYGYTF. This sequence joins TRBV29-1 and TRBJ1-2; 10 bases are shared with TRBD1. The germline V gene has CDR1 SQVTM and CDR2 ANQGSEA. V lost 3 bases and J lost 4; bases outside the gene matches: 5. The CDR3 spans 14 residues.

The V call is TRBV30, the J call TRBJ1-2; weak D call: TRBD1 (5 bases). V was pared by 1 base and J by 2 bases, with 11 bases between. The CDR3 has 14 amino acids. Germline CDR1 GTSNPN, CDR2 SVGIG (reference sequence). CDR3 DNA: TGTGCCTGGAGTGCCGGTGAGGGGAACTATGGCTACACCTTC. Its translation: CAWSAGEGNYGYTF.

This rearrangement joins TRBV7-8 to TRBJ2-5; D could derive from TRBD1 or TRBD2 (5 bases each). Germline assignment: CDR1 SGHVS and CDR2 FQNEAQ. V lost 4 bases and J lost 5, with 11 bases in between. The CDR3 has 13 amino acids. The CDR3 sequence: CASSSGWGETQYF. The CDR3 DNA reads as TGTGCCAGCAGCTCCGGTTGGGGGGAGACCCAGTACTTC.

The chain has TRBV2 and TRBJ2-2, with D perhaps matching TRBD2 (5 bases). The V end lost 7 bases, the J end lost 5 bases, and 14 bases lay between the germline ends. The germline V gene encodes CDR1 SNHLY and CDR2 FYNNEI. The length of the CDR3 is 14 residues. The DNA of the CDR3 is TGTGCCAGCATGAGGTCCTCGGGAACCGGGGAGCTGTTTTTT. It is translated as CASMRSSGTGELFF.

The rearrangement links TRBV18 to TRBJ2-3; D tentatively reads TRBD1 or TRBD2 (6 bases each). V was shortened by 5 bases and J by 5 bases, with 14 bases between the two germline ends. The CDR3 sequence is 14 residues long. The germline V gene has CDR1 KGHSH and CDR2 LQKENI. The CDR3 loop reads CASSIGGQGDTQYF. CDR3 DNA sequence: TGTGCCAGCTCAATCGGGGGCCAGGGAGATACGCAGTATTTT.

This rearrangement joins TRBV29-1 to TRBJ2-3, with D tentatively TRBD1 (6 bases). Germline V lookup: CDR1 SQVTM, CDR2 ANQGSEA. There are 14 residues in the CDR3. The V end was cut by 6 bases, the J end by 4 bases, with 17 bases between. CDR3 nucleotides: TGCAGCGTCGACACCAGGGGACGCTCAGATACGCAGTATTTT. Translated: CSVDTRGRSDTQYF.

The V and J genes are TRBV15 and TRBJ2-7; D is possibly TRBD1 or TRBD2 (7 bases each). The germline V and J ends were trimmed by 4 bases and 2 bases, with 18 bases remaining between them. The CDR3 consists of 16 residues. Germline CDR1 reads LNHNV; CDR2 reads YYDKDF (reference sequence). The CDR3 bases are TGTGCCACCAGCACCTCCAGGGGGGGGGCCACCTACGAGCAGTACTTC. Its translation: CATSTSRGGATYEQYF.

This chain links TRBV11-3 with TRBJ2-1; a weak D match, TRBD2 (9 bases). The CDR3 runs to 17 residues. Germline lookup yields CDR1 SGHNT and CDR2 YENEEA. V was trimmed by 5 bases and J by 8 bases, leaving 25 bases between them. In DNA form, the CDR3 reads TGTGCCAGCAGCCCTAACAGGGGGGGGACTAGCCCCGATGAGCAGTTCTTC. Translating it yields CASSPNRGGTSPDEQFF.

The rearrangement links TRBV29-1 to TRBJ1-2; the D is unclear. Germline CDR1 SQVTM, CDR2 ANQGSEA. Trimming removed 1 base at V and 5 bases at J, with 14 bases between. The CDR3 has 14 amino acids. CDR3 sequence reads: CSVEGGVSPYGYTF. The CDR3 DNA reads TGCAGCGTTGAAGGCGGGGTGTCCCCATATGGCTACACCTTC.

J is TRBJ1-5 and V is TRBV27; D might be TRBD1 (6 bases). The CDR3 has 16 residues. Germline V gives CDR1 MNHEY, CDR2 SMNVEV (reference sequence). V was pared by 4 bases and J by 2 bases, with 15 bases between. CDR3 loop: CASSSSGVAGNQPQHF. The CDR3 region has the DNA TGTGCCAGCAGTTCCTCAGGGGTTGCGGGCAATCAGCCCCAGCATTTT.

The chain links TRBV30 to TRBJ2-7; 9 nucleotides agree with TRBD2. V dropped 4 bases and J dropped 5; count of bases not matched to a gene: 6. The CDR3 is 13 amino acids. Germline V gene sequence: CDR1 GTSNPN, CDR2 SVGIG (reference sequence). CDR3 region: CAWTLAGTNEQYF. DNA for the CDR3: TGTGCCTGGACGCTAGCGGGGACGAACGAGCAGTACTTC.

This rearrangement joins TRBV29-1 to TRBJ2-7, with D maybe TRBD2 (6 bases). Trimming shortened V by 5 bases and J by 4 bases, and 12 bases separated the two germline ends. CDR3 length: 12 residues. In germline, CDR1 is SQVTM, CDR2 ANQGSEA. In DNA, the CDR3 is TGCAGCGTTTCGGGGAGGCGGTACGAGCAGTACTTC. Its translation: CSVSGRRYEQYF.

The chain combines TRBV4-1 with TRBJ1-2; D gene unclear. The germline CDR1 and CDR2 sequences are MGHRA and YSYEKL. V gave up 1 base and J gave up 8 bases, with 11 bases separating them. This CDR3 is 13 amino acids long. The DNA of the CDR3 is TGCGCCAGCAGCCAAGGACCAGGCGACGGCTACACCTTC. Its protein is CASSQGPGDGYTF.

The CDR3 loop reads CASSSSPGQTGDEQYF. The DNA for the CDR3 is TGCGCCAGCAGCAGTTCACCGGGCCAAACGGGGGACGAGCAGTACTTC. This chain uses TRBV5-1 with TRBJ2-7; D is perhaps TRBD2 (6 bases). This CDR3 has 16 amino acids. V gave up 4 bases and J gave up 5 bases, with 22 bases separating them. From germline, CDR1 is SGHRS and CDR2 YFSETQ.

The rearrangement joins TRBV5-1 to TRBJ1-3; D gene uncertain. The length of the CDR3 is 15 residues. Germline CDR1 is SGHRS and CDR2 is YFSETQ. V was trimmed by 2 bases and J by 7 bases, leaving 16 bases between them. This chain's CDR3 is CASSFMGTTGNTIYF. CDR3 in DNA: TGCGCCAGCAGCTTCATGGGTACTACGGGGAACACCATATATTTT.

The chain joins TRBV7-2 to TRBJ2-3, with 14 bases lining up with TRBD2. The CDR3 totals 13 residues. Germline values: CDR1 SGHTA, CDR2 FQGNSA. With 8 bases clipped from V and 6 bases from J, the junction kept 1 base outside the gene matches. The CDR3: CASRLAGGDTQYF. The CDR3 DNA follows: TGTGCCAGCCGACTAGCGGGGGGGGATACGCAGTATTTT.

This rearrangement joins TRBV18 to TRBJ2-1; D is possibly TRBD1 or TRBD2 (5 bases each). Germline values: CDR1 KGHSH, CDR2 LQKENI. The CDR3 contains 16 residues. Trimming took 1 base from V and 3 from J, leaving 13 bases between them. CDR3 sequence reads: CASSPLGTGFYNEQFF. For the CDR3, the DNA is TGTGCCAGCTCACCACTCGGGACGGGATTCTACAATGAGCAGTTCTTC.

The CDR3 protein is CAWKTDTFSSYNSPLHF. The CDR3 coding sequence is TGTGCCTGGAAGACAGATACGTTCAGCTCCTATAATTCACCCCTCCACTTT. The genes are TRBV30 and TRBJ1-6; TRBD1 is a possible D gene (5 bases). Germline CDR1 GTSNPN, CDR2 SVGIG (reference sequence). The CDR3 spans 17 residues. Trimming pared 4 bases from V and 0 bases from J, leaving 16 bases between.

The V call is TRBV2, the J call TRBJ2-7; TRBD1 matches 9 bases. The V gene's germline CDR1 is SNHLY and CDR2 FYNNEI. There are 14 residues in the CDR3. J was trimmed by 6 bases and V by 7 bases; bases with no gene match: 10. The CDR3 spells CASNTGTGFLEQYF. For the CDR3, the DNA is TGTGCCAGCAATACCGGGACAGGGTTCCTCGAGCAGTACTTC.

The V call is TRBV19, the J call TRBJ1-5; 9 bases agree with TRBD1. This CDR3 contains 16 residues. CDR1 is LNHDA, CDR2 SQIVND, per germline (reference sequence). Trimming cost V 7 bases and J 3 bases; bases outside gene matches: 10. This CDR3 is CASTSGTGPLNQPQHF. Here the CDR3 DNA reads TGTGCCAGTACTAGCGGGACAGGGCCTCTCAATCAGCCCCAGCATTTT.

This clone was seen more than once but under ten times. V usage is TRBV5-6 and J usage is TRBJ2-5, with D possibly being TRBD1 (6 bases). The CDR3 has 15 amino acids. V was pared by 4 bases and J by 4 bases, with 17 bases between. Germline V lookup: CDR1 SGHDT, CDR2 YYEEEE. In DNA form, the CDR3 reads TGTGCCAGCAGCCACAACAGGGCTGTTGGAGAGACCCAGTACTTC. Its protein product is CASSHNRAVGETQYF.

The chain employs TRBV27 and TRBJ1-1; no clear D. Trimming left V 3 bases short and J 7 bases short, with 6 bases between. The CDR3 is made up of 11 amino acids. The germline CDR1 and CDR2 sequences are MNHEY and SMNVEV (reference sequence). The CDR3 spells CASSFLGEAFF. The CDR3 DNA sequence: TGTGCCAGCAGTTTTCTTGGTGAAGCTTTCTTT.

V and J are TRBV15 and TRBJ2-4; TRBD1 might be the D (6 bases). The CDR3 totals 14 residues. Germline V lookup: CDR1 LNHNV, CDR2 YYDKDF (reference sequence). V was trimmed by 4 bases and J by 7 bases, leaving 14 bases between them. Here the CDR3 DNA reads TGTGCCACCAGCACGGGACACGGCGAGAACATTCAGTACTTC. It is translated as CATSTGHGENIQYF.

J is TRBJ1-1 and V is TRBV11-2; perhaps TRBD1 as D (5 bases). Trimming pared 3 bases from V and 5 bases from J, leaving 10 bases between. CDR1 is SGHAT, CDR2 FQNNGV, per germline. The CDR3 has 13 amino acids. The CDR3 is CASSFWTQTEAFF. The CDR3 nucleotides are TGTGCCAGCAGCTTCTGGACACAAACTGAAGCTTTCTTT.

This chain joins TRBV29-1 and TRBJ1-5; 7 bases are a match to TRBD1. Germline V gene sequence: CDR1 SQVTM, CDR2 ANQGSEA. Trimming took 6 bases from V and 5 from J; bases not matched to a gene: 10. This CDR3 is built from 14 residues. DNA for the CDR3: TGCAGCGTCCGCCTGACAGGGACAGATCAGCCCCAGCATTTT. Amino acids: CSVRLTGTDQPQHF.

This clone was recorded only once. This CDR3 reads CATSKTSGGNNFYNEQFF. DNA of the CDR3: TGTGCCACCAGCAAGACTAGCGGGGGAAACAACTTCTACAATGAGCAGTTCTTC. This chain connects TRBV15 to TRBJ2-1; TRBD2 agrees at 12 bases. The CDR3 runs 18 residues. Germline V gene lookup returns CDR1 LNHNV and CDR2 YYDKDF (reference sequence). V was pared by 4 bases and J by 3 bases, with 10 bases of the junction left unmatched.